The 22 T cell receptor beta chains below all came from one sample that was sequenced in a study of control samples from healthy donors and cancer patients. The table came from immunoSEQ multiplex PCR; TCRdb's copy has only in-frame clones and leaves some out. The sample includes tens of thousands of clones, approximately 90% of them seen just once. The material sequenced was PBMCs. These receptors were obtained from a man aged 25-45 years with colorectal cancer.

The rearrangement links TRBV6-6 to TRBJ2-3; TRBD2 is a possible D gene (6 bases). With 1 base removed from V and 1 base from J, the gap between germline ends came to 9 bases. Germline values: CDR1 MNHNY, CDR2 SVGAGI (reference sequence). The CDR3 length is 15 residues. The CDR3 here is CASSYLREGTDTQYF. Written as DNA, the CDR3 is TGTGCCAGCAGTTACTTGAGGGAGGGCACAGATACGCAGTATTTT.

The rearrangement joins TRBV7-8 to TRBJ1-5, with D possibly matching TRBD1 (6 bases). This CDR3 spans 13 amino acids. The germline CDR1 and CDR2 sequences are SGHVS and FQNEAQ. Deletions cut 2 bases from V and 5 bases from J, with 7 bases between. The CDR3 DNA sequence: TGTGCCAGCAGCTTATACAGGGATCAGCCCCAGCATTTT. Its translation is CASSLYRDQPQHF.

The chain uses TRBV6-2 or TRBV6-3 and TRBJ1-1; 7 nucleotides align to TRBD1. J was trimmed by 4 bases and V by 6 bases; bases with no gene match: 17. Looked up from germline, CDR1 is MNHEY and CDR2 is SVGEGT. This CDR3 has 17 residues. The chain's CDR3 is CASSGGGPSRRGTEAFF. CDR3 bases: TGTGCCAGCAGCGGAGGGGGCCCTAGCAGAAGGGGCACTGAAGCTTTCTTT.

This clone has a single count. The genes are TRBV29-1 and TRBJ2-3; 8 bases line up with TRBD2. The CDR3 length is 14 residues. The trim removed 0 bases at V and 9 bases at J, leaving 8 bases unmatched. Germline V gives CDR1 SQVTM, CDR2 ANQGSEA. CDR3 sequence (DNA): TGCAGCGTTGAAGATCGGGAGGGAATCGGGACGCAGTATTTT. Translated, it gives CSVEDREGIGTQYF.

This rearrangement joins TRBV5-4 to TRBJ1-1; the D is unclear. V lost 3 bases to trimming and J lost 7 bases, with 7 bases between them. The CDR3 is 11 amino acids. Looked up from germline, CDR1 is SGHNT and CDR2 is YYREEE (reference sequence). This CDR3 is CASSSDLEAFF. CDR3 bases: TGTGCCAGCAGCTCGGACCTTGAAGCTTTCTTT.

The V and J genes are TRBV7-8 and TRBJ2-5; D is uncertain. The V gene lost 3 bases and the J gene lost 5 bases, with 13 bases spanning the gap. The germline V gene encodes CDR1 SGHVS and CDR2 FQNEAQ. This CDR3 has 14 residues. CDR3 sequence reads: CASSFYVTSETQYF. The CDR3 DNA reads TGTGCCAGCAGCTTTTATGTGACGAGTGAGACCCAGTACTTC. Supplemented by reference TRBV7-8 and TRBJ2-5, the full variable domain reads GAGVSQSPRYKVAKRGQDVALRCDPISGHVSLFWYQQALGQGPEFLTYFQNEAQLDKSGLPSDRFFAERPEGSVSTLKIQRTQQEDSAVYLCASSFYVTSETQYFGPGTRLLVL.

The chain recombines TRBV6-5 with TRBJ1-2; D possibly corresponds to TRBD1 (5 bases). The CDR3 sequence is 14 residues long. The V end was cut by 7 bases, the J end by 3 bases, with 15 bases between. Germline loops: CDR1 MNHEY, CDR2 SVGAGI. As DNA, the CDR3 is TGTGCCAGCACAAAGGGAGGGACCGACTATGGCTACACCTTC. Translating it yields CASTKGGTDYGYTF.

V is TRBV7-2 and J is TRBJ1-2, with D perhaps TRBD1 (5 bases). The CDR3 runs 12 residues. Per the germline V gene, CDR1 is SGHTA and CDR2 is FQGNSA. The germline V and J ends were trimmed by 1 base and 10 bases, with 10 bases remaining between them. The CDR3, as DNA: TGTGCCAGCAGCTTAGAACGGGGCCCCTACACCTTC. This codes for CASSLERGPYTF.

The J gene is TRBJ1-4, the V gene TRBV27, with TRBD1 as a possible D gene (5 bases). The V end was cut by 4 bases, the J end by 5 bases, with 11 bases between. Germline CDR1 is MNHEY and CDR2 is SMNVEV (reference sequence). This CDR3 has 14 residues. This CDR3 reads CASSSRGPNEKLFF. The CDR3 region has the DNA TGTGCCAGCAGTTCCCGGGGACCGAATGAAAAACTGTTTTTT.

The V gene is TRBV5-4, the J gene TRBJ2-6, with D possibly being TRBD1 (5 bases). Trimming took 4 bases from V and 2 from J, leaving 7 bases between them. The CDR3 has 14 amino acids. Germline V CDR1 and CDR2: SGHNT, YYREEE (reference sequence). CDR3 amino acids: CASSEDTGANVLTF. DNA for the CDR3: TGTGCCAGCAGCGAGGACACTGGGGCCAACGTCCTGACTTTC.

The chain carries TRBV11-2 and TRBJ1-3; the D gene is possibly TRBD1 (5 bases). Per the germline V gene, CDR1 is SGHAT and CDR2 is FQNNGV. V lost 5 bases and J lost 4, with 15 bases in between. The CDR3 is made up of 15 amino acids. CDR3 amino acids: CASSLKWGEGNTIYF. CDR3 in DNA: TGTGCCAGCAGCCTCAAATGGGGGGAAGGAAACACCATATATTTT.

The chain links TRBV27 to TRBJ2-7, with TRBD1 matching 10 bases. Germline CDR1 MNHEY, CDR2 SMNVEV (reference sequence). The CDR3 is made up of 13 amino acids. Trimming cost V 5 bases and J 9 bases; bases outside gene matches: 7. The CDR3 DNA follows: TGTGCCAGCAGTCCGGGGACAGGGGAATGGCAGTACGTC. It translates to CASSPGTGEWQYV.

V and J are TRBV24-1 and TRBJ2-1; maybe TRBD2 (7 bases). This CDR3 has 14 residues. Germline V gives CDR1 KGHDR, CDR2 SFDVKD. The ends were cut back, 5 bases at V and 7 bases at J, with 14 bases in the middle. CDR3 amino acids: CATSVEGGRNEQFF. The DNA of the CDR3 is TGTGCCACCAGTGTCGAGGGGGGGCGGAATGAGCAGTTCTTC.

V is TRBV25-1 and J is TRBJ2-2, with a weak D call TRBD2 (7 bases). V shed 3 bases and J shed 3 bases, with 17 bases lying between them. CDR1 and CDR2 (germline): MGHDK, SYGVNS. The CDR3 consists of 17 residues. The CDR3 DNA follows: TGTGCCAGCAGTGATATTGGGGAGGGGGGGGACACCGGGGAGCTGTTTTTT. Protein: CASSDIGEGGDTGELFF.

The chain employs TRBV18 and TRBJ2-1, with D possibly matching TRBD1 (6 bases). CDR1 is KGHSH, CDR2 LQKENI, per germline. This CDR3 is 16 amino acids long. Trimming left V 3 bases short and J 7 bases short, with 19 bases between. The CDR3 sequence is CASSPPVGGIRNEQFF. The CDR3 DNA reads TGTGCCAGCTCACCTCCAGTAGGGGGTATCAGAAATGAGCAGTTCTTC.

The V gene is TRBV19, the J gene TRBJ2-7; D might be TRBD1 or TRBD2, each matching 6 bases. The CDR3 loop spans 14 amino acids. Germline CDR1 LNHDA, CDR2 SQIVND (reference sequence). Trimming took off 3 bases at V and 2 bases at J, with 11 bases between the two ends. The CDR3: CASSMRGATYEQYF. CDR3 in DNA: TGTGCCAGTAGTATGAGGGGGGCAACCTACGAGCAGTACTTC. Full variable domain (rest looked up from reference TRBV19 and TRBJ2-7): DGGITQSPKYLFRKEGQNVTLSCEQNLNHDAMYWYRQDPGQGLRLIYYSQIVNDFQKGDIAEGYSVSREKKESFPLTVTSAQKNPTAFYLCASSMRGATYEQYFGPGTRLTVT.

CDR3 bases: TGTGCCAGCTCACCACCAGACAGATATAATGAAAAACTGTTTTTT. It codes for CASSPPDRYNEKLFF. The chain recombines TRBV18 with TRBJ1-4; D perhaps matches TRBD1 (5 bases). Per the germline V gene, CDR1 is KGHSH and CDR2 is LQKENI. This CDR3 comprises 15 residues. V lost 0 bases to trimming and J lost 4 bases, with 9 bases between them.

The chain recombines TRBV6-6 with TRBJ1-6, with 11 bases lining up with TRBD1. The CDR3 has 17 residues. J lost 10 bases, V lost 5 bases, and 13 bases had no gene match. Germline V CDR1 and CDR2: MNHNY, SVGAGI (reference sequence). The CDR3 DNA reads TGTGCCAGCAGTCCTTCCGGGACAGGGGGTTCCCACTCACCCCTCCACTTT. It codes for CASSPSGTGGSHSPLHF.

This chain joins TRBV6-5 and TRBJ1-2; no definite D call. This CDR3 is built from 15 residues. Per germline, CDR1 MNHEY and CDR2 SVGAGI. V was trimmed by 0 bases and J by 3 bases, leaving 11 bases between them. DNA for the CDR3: TGTGCCAGCAGTTACTCGGACCGGGCAGACTATGGCTACACCTTC. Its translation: CASSYSDRADYGYTF.

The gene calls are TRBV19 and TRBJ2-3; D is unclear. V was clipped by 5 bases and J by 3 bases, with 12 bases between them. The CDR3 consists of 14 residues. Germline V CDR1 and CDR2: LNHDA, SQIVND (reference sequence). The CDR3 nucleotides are TGTGCCAGTAGTTCAGGCATGGGTACAGATACGCAGTATTTT. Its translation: CASSSGMGTDTQYF.

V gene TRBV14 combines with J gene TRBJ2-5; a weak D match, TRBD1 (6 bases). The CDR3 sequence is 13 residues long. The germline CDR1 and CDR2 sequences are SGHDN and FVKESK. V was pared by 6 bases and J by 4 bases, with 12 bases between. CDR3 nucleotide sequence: TGTGCCAGCAGTTTGACAGGAATAGAGACCCAGTACTTC. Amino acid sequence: CASSLTGIETQYF.

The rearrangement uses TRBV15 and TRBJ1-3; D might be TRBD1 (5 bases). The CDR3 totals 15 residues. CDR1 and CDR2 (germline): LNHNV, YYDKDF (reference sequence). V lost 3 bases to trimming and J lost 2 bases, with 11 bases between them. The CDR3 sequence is CATSSRVSAGNTIYF. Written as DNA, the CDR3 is TGTGCCACCAGCAGCAGGGTATCAGCTGGAAACACCATATATTTT.